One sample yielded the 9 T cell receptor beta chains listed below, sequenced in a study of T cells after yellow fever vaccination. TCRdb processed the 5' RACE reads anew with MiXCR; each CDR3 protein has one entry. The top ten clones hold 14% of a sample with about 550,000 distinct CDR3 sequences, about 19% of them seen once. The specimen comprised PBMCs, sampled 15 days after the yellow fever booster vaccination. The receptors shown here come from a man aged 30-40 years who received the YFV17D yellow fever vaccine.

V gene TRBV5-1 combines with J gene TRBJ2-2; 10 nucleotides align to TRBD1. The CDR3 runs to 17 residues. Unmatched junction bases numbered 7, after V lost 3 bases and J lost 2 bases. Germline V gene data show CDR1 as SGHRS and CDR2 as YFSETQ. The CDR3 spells CASSSTGGPPNTGELFF. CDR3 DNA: TGCGCCAGCAGCTCGACAGGGGGCCCCCCCAACACCGGGGAGCTGTTTTTT.

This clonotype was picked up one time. CDR3 DNA sequence: TGTGCCAGCAGCTCGTCGGGGACGCAGTTCTTC. It codes for CASSSSGTQFF. V usage is TRBV7-2 and J usage is TRBJ2-1; D may match TRBD1 or TRBD2 (5 bases each). CDR3 length: 11 amino acids. V was pared by 4 bases and J by 12 bases, with 10 bases between. Germline CDR1 reads SGHTA; CDR2 reads FQGNSA.

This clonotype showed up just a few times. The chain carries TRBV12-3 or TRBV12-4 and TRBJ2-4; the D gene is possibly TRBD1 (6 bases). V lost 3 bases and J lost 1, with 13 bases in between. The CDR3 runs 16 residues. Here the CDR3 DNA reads TGTGCCAGCAGTTTCGCAGGGGCGCTGGCCAAAAACATTCAGTACTTC. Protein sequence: CASSFAGALAKNIQYF.

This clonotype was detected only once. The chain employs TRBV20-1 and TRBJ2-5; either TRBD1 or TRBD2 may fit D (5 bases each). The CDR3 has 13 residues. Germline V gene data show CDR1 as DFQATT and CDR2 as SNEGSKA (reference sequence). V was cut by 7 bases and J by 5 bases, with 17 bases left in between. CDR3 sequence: CSGGTYPVETQYF. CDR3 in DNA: TGCAGTGGAGGGACGTACCCCGTTGAGACCCAGTACTTC.

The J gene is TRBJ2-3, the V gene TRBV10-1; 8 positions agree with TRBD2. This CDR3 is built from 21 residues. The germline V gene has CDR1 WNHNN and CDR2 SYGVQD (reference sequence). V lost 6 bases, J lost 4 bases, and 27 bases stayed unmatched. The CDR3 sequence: CASSDSLLTSGKWLGSDTQYF. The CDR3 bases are TGCGCCAGCAGCGATTCCCTCCTCACTAGCGGAAAATGGTTGGGATCAGATACGCAGTATTTT.

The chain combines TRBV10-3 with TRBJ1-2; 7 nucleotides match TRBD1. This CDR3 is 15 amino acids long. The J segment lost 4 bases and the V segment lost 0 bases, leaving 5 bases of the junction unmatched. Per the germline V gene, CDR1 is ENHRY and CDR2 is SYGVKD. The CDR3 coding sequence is TGTGCCATCAGTGAGTCCCCCGGGACAGCCTATGGCTACACCTTC. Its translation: CAISESPGTAYGYTF.

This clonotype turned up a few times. The CDR3 sequence: CASSFFLETQYF. The CDR3 DNA reads TGTGCCAGCAGCTTTTTTCTAGAGACCCAGTACTTC. The chain carries TRBV7-2 and TRBJ2-5; no firm D call. Germline CDR1 is SGHTA and CDR2 is FQGNSA. The CDR3 is made up of 12 amino acids. Deletions cut 3 bases from V and 4 bases from J, with 6 bases between.

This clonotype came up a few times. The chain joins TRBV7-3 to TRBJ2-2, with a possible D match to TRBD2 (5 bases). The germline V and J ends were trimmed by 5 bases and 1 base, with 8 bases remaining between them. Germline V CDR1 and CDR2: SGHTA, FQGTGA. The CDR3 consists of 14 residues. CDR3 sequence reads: CASSPLENTGELFF. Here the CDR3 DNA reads TGTGCCAGCAGCCCACTAGAGAACACCGGGGAGCTGTTTTTT.

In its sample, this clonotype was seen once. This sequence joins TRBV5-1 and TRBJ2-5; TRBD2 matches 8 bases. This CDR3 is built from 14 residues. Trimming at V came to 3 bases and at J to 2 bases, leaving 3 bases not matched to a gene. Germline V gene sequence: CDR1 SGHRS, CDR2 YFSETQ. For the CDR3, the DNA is TGCGCCAGCAGCTCGGCGGGAGGTCAAGAGACCCAGTACTTC. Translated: CASSSAGGQETQYF.